Below, 25 T cell receptor beta chains from the same sample are listed, as sequenced in a study of human T cells and chemical hapten exposure. In TCRdb, the RACE reads were re-called with MiXCR into one record per CDR3 protein. Of roughly 200,000 distinct CDR3 sequences listed, more than 20% are singletons. Specified time point: patch test 1, 2 weeks after DPC sensitization. Treatment meaning: therapeutic diphenylcyclopropenone sensitization with weekly scalp DPC. Sequencing used whole blood, obtained in connection with sensitization to the hapten diphenylcyclopropenone (DPC). Receptors were obtained from a woman in her forties or fifties with alopecia areata. Some clones in this sample may be carry-over from other donors' samples.

The J gene is TRBJ2-7, the V gene TRBV4-1; unclear D gene. CDR3 length equals 13 residues. Germline V gene sequence: CDR1 MGHRA, CDR2 YSYEKL. Trimming removed 0 bases from V and 6 bases from J, with 9 bases in between. Written as DNA, the CDR3 is TGCGCCAGCAGCCAAGATCGGGCAACCGAGCAGTACTTC. This translates into CASSQDRATEQYF.

This clonotype occurred many times. CDR3 sequence reads: CASVGTGLHEQYF. The CDR3 DNA reads TGTGCCAGCGTAGGGACTGGTCTGCACGAGCAGTACTTC. J is TRBJ2-7 and V is TRBV6-1; tentative D call: TRBD2 (6 bases). Trimming shortened V by 8 bases and J by 5 bases, and 16 bases separated the two germline ends. The CDR3 extends over 13 amino acids. Germline V gene sequence: CDR1 MNHNS, CDR2 SASEGT.

The genes are TRBV12-3 or TRBV12-4 and TRBJ1-3; D uncertain. V lost 6 bases, J lost 3 bases, and 12 bases lay in between. CDR3 size: 14 residues. Here the CDR3 reads CASRPDGHGNTIYF. The DNA of the CDR3 is TGTGCCAGCAGGCCCGACGGCCATGGAAACACCATATATTTT.

The chain couples TRBV5-1 to TRBJ1-2, with D hard to call. The CDR3 spans 15 residues. The ends were cut back, 4 bases at V and 1 base at J, with 14 bases in the middle. Germline assignment: CDR1 SGHRS and CDR2 YFSETQ. This CDR3 reads CASSPVASYNYGYTF. The CDR3 DNA reads TGCGCCAGCAGCCCGGTGGCTTCGTATAACTATGGCTACACCTTC.

This clonotype has just a few counts. The V call is TRBV5-1, the J call TRBJ2-6; D uncertain. V lost 1 base and J 1 base, leaving 6 bases between the germline ends. Germline values: CDR1 SGHRS, CDR2 YFSETQ. This CDR3 contains 15 residues. As DNA, the CDR3 is TGCGCCAGCAGCTTGTTCGGATCTGGGGCCAACGTCCTGACTTTC. It specifies CASSLFGSGANVLTF.

The chain employs TRBV29-1 and TRBJ1-5; D gene unclear. This CDR3 contains 12 residues. The germline V gene encodes CDR1 SQVTM and CDR2 ANQGSEA. The DNA of the CDR3 is TGCACCCTTGAGGGAGTAGCTCAGCCCCAGCATTTT. As protein: CTLEGVAQPQHF.

This clonotype was counted a few times. The chain has TRBV7-8 and TRBJ2-1; D is unresolved. Germline assignment: CDR1 SGHVS and CDR2 FQNEAQ. Trimming cost V 4 bases and J 0 bases, with 13 bases left between them. CDR3 size: 16 residues. The CDR3 protein is CASSSLAVSSYNEQFF. The CDR3 nucleotides read TGTGCCAGCAGCTCCTTAGCCGTAAGCTCCTACAATGAGCAGTTCTTC.

This rearrangement joins TRBV12-3 or TRBV12-4 to TRBJ2-1; 8 bases line up with TRBD1. The CDR3 totals 15 residues. After removal of 4 bases from V and 7 bases from J, the junction contained 9 bases not matched to a gene. As DNA, the CDR3 is TGTGCCAGCAGTTCCCACAGGGGGGTCTGGAATGAGCAGTTCTTC. Translating gives CASSSHRGVWNEQFF.

The V and J genes are TRBV20-1 and TRBJ2-3; D might be TRBD2 (5 bases). CDR3 length equals 16 residues. Per the germline V gene, CDR1 is DFQATT and CDR2 is SNEGSKA (reference sequence). V lost 6 bases, J lost 0 bases, and 19 bases lay in between. CDR3 DNA sequence: TGCAGTGCAAGCCTTTCACGGGGTTCTAGCACAGATACGCAGTATTTT. Its protein product is CSASLSRGSSTDTQYF.

Only a few counts were recorded for this clonotype. V usage is TRBV11-2 and J usage is TRBJ1-5, with unresolved D. This CDR3 comprises 14 residues. Germline loops: CDR1 SGHAT, CDR2 FQNNGV. The V end was cut by 7 bases, the J end by 2 bases, with 12 bases between. The CDR3 DNA sequence: TGTGCCAGCACATTAGGGTTGCGCAATCAGCCCCAGCATTTT. Translation: CASTLGLRNQPQHF.

The table lists this clonotype with a few counts. The chain joins TRBV3-1 to TRBJ2-7; 9 nucleotides align to TRBD2. V gave up 5 bases and J gave up 3 bases; unmatched junction bases: 14. The CDR3 is 17 residues long. The germline CDR1 and CDR2 sequences are LGHDT and YNNKEL (reference sequence). The CDR3 nucleotides are TGTGCCAGCAGCGGGGTCGGCGGGAGGGCCCTTTACTACGAGCAGTACTTC. As protein: CASSGVGGRALYYEQYF.

This clonotype was seen more than once but under ten times. The rearrangement joins TRBV28 to TRBJ1-5; D is unclear. V lost 5 bases, J lost 2 bases, and 10 bases lay in between. The germline V gene encodes CDR1 MDHEN and CDR2 SYDVKM. CDR3 length equals 14 residues. The CDR3 region has the DNA TGTGCCAGCAGTGCCCTCCCAGGCAATCAGCCCCAGCATTTT. It encodes CASSALPGNQPQHF.

The chain carries TRBV29-1 and TRBJ2-3, with 7 bases that match TRBD2. This CDR3 comprises 13 residues. Germline loops: CDR1 SQVTM, CDR2 ANQGSEA. V was clipped by 7 bases and J by 5 bases; unmatched bases: 9. For the CDR3, the DNA is TGCAGCGGGGGCAGGACTAGTCAAGATACGCAGTATTTT. Protein sequence: CSGGRTSQDTQYF.

This clonotype was seen a few times. The rearrangement links TRBV29-1 to TRBJ1-2, with a weak D call TRBD1 (6 bases). V was shortened by 6 bases and J by 3 bases, with 14 bases between the two germline ends. Germline values: CDR1 SQVTM, CDR2 ANQGSEA. The CDR3 runs to 13 residues. In DNA, the CDR3 is TGCAGCGTCGGAACGGGACATGACTATGGCTACACCTTC. This translates into CSVGTGHDYGYTF.

The chain has TRBV7-2 and TRBJ1-2, with D tentatively TRBD1 (5 bases). The CDR3 length is 14 residues. V was clipped by 1 base and J by 4 bases, with 10 bases between them. Germline assignment: CDR1 SGHTA and CDR2 FQGNSA. The CDR3 DNA sequence: TGTGCCAGCAGCTTAGTGGGGGGTTCCTATGGCTACACCTTC. It yields the protein CASSLVGGSYGYTF. The full variable domain, in which reference TRBV7-2 and TRBJ1-2 provide the parts outside the CDR3, is GAGVSQSPSNKVTEKGKDVELRCDPISGHTALYWYRQSLGQGLEFLIYFQGNSAPDKSGLPSDRFSAERTGGSVSTLTIQRTQQEDSAVYLCASSLVGGSYGYTFGSGTRLTVV.

This clonotype appeared once. The genes are TRBV29-1 and TRBJ2-3, with 7 bases that match TRBD1. Per the germline V gene, CDR1 is SQVTM and CDR2 is ANQGSEA. The CDR3 totals 13 residues. The V and J ends lost 5 bases and 2 bases, in that order; junction bases with no gene match: 4. The CDR3 bases are TGCAGCGTTATGGGACAGTTCACAGATACGCAGTATTTT. Translating gives CSVMGQFTDTQYF.

The rearrangement joins TRBV20-1 to TRBJ2-7; the D call may be TRBD1 or TRBD2 (6 bases each). Trimming stripped 7 bases from V and 3 bases from J, with 13 bases between. This CDR3 comprises 12 residues. The germline V gene encodes CDR1 DFQATT and CDR2 SNEGSKA (reference sequence). The CDR3 DNA is TGCAGTGGAGGGGGGATAAACTACGAGCAGTACTTC. Amino acids: CSGGGINYEQYF.

J is TRBJ1-2 and V is TRBV6-4; a weak D match, TRBD1 (5 bases). Looked up from germline, CDR1 is MRHNA and CDR2 is SNTAGT. The CDR3 runs to 14 residues. The V gene lost 6 bases and the J gene lost 4 bases, with 15 bases spanning the gap. The CDR3 region has the DNA TGTGCCAGCAGCGCGGGGGTGAGCGGCTATGGCTACACCTTC. It encodes CASSAGVSGYGYTF.

This clonotype was observed a handful of times. This chain joins TRBV7-2 and TRBJ2-3; 11 nucleotides align to TRBD1. This CDR3 region has 15 residues. V shed 5 bases and J 3 bases; nucleotides not matched to a gene: 4. Germline lookup yields CDR1 SGHTA and CDR2 FQGNSA. CDR3 sequence reads: CASSMDRGLTDTQYF. The CDR3 DNA is TGTGCCAGCAGCATGGACAGGGGGCTAACAGATACGCAGTATTTT.

The chain uses TRBV29-1 and TRBJ2-7; 10 positions agree with TRBD2. After removal of 5 bases from V and 7 bases from J, the junction contained 14 bases not matched to a gene. There are 15 residues in the CDR3. CDR1 SQVTM and CDR2 ANQGSEA come from the germline V gene. The CDR3: CSVSNPSGRLGEQYF. CDR3 nucleotides: TGCAGCGTTTCCAACCCTAGCGGGAGACTAGGGGAGCAGTACTTC.

This clonotype has more than one count but fewer than ten. This chain's CDR3 is CASSLGTVGNTEAFF. The DNA for the CDR3 is TGTGCCAGCTCACTGGGGACGGTGGGGAACACTGAAGCTTTCTTT. The V and J genes are TRBV18 and TRBJ1-1; a weak D match, TRBD1 (5 bases). Germline assignment: CDR1 KGHSH and CDR2 LQKENI. The CDR3 runs to 15 residues. V lost 4 bases and J 1 base, leaving 13 bases between the germline ends.

This clonotype has at least ten counts. The rearrangement links TRBV3-1 to TRBJ2-1, with TRBD2 matching over 14 bases. The germline V gene has CDR1 LGHDT and CDR2 YNNKEL (reference sequence). There are 19 residues in the CDR3. V lost 1 base and J lost 3; bases outside the gene matches: 8. CDR3: CASSQVGLAGGSFYNEQFF. CDR3 sequence (DNA): TGTGCCAGCAGCCAAGTCGGACTAGCGGGAGGATCTTTCTACAATGAGCAGTTCTTC.

V is TRBV7-8 and J is TRBJ2-1; D is perhaps TRBD1 or TRBD2 (5 bases each). Looked up from germline, CDR1 is SGHVS and CDR2 is FQNEAQ. The CDR3 has 18 amino acids. The V gene lost 5 bases and the J gene lost 2 bases, with 22 bases spanning the gap. In DNA form, the CDR3 reads TGTGCCAGCAGCGCAAGAGGGGTTTCCAGCGGAGCCTACAATGAGCAGTTCTTC. Translation: CASSARGVSSGAYNEQFF.

On this clonotype: This may arise from a read error, as a much more abundant clone is one base away. The J gene is TRBJ1-1, the V gene TRBV6-1; a possible D gene is TRBD1 (5 bases). The V end was cut by 6 bases, the J end by 5 bases, with 19 bases between. The CDR3 runs to 15 residues. CDR1 and CDR2 from the germline V gene are MNHNS and SASEGT. The CDR3 region has the DNA TGTGCCAGCAGCAGAGACCGGAGAAAGGGGACTGAAGCTTTCTTT. It yields the protein CASSRDRRKGTEAFF.

There are a few counts of this clonotype. This chain uses TRBV11-2 with TRBJ1-4, with D possibly matching TRBD1 (5 bases). In germline, CDR1 is SGHAT, CDR2 FQNNGV. V was pared by 3 bases and J by 7 bases, with 12 bases between. The CDR3 loop spans 14 amino acids. The CDR3 is CASSFSSGGEKLFF. CDR3 bases: TGTGCCAGCAGCTTTTCCTCGGGGGGTGAAAAACTGTTTTTT. The full variable domain, completed using reference TRBV11-2 and TRBJ1-4, is EAGVAQSPRYKIIEKRQSVAFWCNPISGHATLYWYQQILGQGPKLLIQFQNNGVVDDSQLPKDRFSAERLKGVDSTLKIQPAKLEDSAVYLCASSFSSGGEKLFFGSGTQLSVL.